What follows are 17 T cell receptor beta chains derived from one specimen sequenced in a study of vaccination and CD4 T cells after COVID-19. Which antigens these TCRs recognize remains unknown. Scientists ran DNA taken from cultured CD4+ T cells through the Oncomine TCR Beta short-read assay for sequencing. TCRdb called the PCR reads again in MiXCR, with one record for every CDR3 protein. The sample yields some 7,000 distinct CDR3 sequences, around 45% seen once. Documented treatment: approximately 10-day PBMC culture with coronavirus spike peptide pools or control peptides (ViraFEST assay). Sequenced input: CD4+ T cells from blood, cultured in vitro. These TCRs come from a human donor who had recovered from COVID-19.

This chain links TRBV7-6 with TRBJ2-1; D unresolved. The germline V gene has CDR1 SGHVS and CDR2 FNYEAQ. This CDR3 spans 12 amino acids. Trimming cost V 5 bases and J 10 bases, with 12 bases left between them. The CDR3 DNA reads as TGTGCCAGCAGCATCTCTGGCTGGGAGCAGTTCTTC. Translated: CASSISGWEQFF.

CDR3 amino acids: CASSIGVYNEQFF. For the CDR3, the DNA is TGTGCCAGTAGTATCGGGGTTTACAATGAGCAGTTCTTC. This sequence joins TRBV19 and TRBJ2-1; D possibly corresponds to TRBD2 (5 bases). This CDR3 contains 13 residues. The ends were cut back, 3 bases at V and 4 bases at J, with 7 bases in the middle. CDR1 and CDR2 from the germline V gene are LNHDA and SQIVND (reference sequence).

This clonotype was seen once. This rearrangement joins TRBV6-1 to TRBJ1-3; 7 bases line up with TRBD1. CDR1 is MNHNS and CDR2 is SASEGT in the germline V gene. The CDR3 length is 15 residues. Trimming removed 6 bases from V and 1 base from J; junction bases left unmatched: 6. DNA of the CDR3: TGTGCCAGCAGCAGACAGGGATGGTCTGGAAACACCATATATTTT. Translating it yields CASSRQGWSGNTIYF.

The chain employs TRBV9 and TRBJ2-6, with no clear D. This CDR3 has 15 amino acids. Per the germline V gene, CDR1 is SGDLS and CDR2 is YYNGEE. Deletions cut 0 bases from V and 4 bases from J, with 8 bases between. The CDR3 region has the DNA TGTGCCAGCAGCGTAGCTGGGTTCGGGGCCAACGTCCTGACTTTC. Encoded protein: CASSVAGFGANVLTF. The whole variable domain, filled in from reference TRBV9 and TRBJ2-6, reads DSGVTQTPKHLITATGQRVTLRCSPRSGDLSVYWYQQSLDQGLQFLIQYYNGEERAKGNILERFSAQQFPDLHSELNLSSLELGDSALYFCASSVAGFGANVLTFGAGSRLTVL.

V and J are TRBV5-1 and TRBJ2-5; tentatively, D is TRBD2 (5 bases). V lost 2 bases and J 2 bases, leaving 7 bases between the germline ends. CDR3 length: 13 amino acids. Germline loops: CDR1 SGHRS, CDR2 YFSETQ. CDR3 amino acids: CASSFGVQETQYF. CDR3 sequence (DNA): TGCGCCAGCAGCTTCGGGGTTCAAGAGACCCAGTACTTC.

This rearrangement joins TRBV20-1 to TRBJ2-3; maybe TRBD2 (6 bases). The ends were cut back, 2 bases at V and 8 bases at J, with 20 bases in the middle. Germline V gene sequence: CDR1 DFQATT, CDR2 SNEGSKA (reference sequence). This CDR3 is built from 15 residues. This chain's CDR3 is CSARTSTGGGFTQYF. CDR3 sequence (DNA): TGCAGTGCTAGAACCTCTACGGGCGGAGGGTTTACGCAGTATTTT.

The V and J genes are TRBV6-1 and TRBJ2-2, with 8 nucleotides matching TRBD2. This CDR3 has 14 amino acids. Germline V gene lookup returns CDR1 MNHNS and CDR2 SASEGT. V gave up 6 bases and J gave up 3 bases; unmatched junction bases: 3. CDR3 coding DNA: TGTGCCAGCAGGGGACTAGGAGACACCGGGGAGCTGTTTTTT. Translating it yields CASRGLGDTGELFF.

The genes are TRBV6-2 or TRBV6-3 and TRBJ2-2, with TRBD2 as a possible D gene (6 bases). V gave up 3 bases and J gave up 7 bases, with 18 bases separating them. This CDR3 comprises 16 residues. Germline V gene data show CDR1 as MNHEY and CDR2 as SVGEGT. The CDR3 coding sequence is TGTGCCAGCAGTTATGTCGGAGGGCCGGGGATCGGGGAGCTGTTTTTT. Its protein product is CASSYVGGPGIGELFF.

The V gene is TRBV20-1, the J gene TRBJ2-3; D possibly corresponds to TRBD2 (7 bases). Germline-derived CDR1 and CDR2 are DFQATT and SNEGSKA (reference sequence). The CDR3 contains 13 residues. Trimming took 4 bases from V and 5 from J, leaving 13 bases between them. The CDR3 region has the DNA TGCAGTGCTAAGGGGGGGGCCAAAGATACGCAGTATTTT. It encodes CSAKGGAKDTQYF.

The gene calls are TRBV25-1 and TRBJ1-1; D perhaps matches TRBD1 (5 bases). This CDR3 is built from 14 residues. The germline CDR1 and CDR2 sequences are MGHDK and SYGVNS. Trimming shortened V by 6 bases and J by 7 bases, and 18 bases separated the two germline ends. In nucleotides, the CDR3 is TGTGCCAGCAGAAACACCGGGGGGGGGGGTGAAGCTTTCTTT. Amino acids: CASRNTGGGGEAFF.

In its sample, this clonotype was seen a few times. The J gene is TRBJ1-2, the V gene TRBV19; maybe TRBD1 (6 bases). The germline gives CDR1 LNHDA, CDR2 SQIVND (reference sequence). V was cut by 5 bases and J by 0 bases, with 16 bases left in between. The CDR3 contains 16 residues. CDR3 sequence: CASSVGGGPTNYGYTF. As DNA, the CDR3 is TGTGCCAGTAGTGTGGGGGGCGGCCCGACTAACTATGGCTACACCTTC.

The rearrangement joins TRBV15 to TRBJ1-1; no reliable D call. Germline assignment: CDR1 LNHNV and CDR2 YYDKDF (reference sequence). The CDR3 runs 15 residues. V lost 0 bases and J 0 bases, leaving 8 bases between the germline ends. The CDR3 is CATSRDRNMNTEAFF. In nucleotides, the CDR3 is TGTGCCACCAGCAGAGACAGGAATATGAACACTGAAGCTTTCTTT. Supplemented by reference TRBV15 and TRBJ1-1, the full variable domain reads DAMVIQNPRYQVTQFGKPVTLSCSQTLNHNVMYWYQQKSSQAPKLLFHYYDKDFNNEADTPDNFQSRRPNTSFCFLDIRSPGLGDTAMYLCATSRDRNMNTEAFFGQGTRLTVV.

CDR3 amino acids: CASSFSHSPLHF. The DNA for the CDR3 is TGTGCCAGCAGTTTTTCCCATTCACCCCTCCACTTT. The chain joins TRBV12-3 or TRBV12-4 to TRBJ1-6; no clear D. The CDR3 is 12 residues long. V lost 3 bases and J lost 8, with 5 bases in between.

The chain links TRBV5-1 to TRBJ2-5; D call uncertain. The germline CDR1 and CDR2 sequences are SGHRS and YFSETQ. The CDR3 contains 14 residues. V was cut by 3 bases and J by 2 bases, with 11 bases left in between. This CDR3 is CASSSPFGQETQYF. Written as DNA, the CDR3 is TGCGCCAGCAGCTCCCCCTTTGGTCAAGAGACCCAGTACTTC.

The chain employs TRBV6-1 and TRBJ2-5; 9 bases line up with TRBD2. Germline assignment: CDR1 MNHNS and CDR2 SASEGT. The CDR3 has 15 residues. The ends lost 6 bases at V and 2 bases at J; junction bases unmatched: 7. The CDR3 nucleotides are TGTGCCAGCAGAAACAGCGGGGGGCCTCAAGAGACCCAGTACTTC. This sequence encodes CASRNSGGPQETQYF.

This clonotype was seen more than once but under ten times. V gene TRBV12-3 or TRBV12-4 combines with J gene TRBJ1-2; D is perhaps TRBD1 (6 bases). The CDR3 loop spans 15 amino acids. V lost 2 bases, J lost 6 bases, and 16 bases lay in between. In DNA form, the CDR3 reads TGTGCCAGCAGTTTAAAACCATACAGGGCAAATGGCTACACCTTC. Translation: CASSLKPYRANGYTF.

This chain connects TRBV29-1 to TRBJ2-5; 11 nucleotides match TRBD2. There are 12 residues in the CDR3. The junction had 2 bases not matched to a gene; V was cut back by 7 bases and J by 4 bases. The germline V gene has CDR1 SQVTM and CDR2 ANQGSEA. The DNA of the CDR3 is TGCAGCGGGCTAGCGGGAGGAGAGACCCAGTACTTC. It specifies CSGLAGGETQYF. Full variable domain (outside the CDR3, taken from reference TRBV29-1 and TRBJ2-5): SAVISQKPSRDICQRGTSLTIQCQVDSQVTMMFWYRQQPGQSLTLIATANQGSEATYESGFVIDKFPISRPNLTFSTLTVSNMSPEDSSIYLCSGLAGGETQYFGPGTRLLVL.